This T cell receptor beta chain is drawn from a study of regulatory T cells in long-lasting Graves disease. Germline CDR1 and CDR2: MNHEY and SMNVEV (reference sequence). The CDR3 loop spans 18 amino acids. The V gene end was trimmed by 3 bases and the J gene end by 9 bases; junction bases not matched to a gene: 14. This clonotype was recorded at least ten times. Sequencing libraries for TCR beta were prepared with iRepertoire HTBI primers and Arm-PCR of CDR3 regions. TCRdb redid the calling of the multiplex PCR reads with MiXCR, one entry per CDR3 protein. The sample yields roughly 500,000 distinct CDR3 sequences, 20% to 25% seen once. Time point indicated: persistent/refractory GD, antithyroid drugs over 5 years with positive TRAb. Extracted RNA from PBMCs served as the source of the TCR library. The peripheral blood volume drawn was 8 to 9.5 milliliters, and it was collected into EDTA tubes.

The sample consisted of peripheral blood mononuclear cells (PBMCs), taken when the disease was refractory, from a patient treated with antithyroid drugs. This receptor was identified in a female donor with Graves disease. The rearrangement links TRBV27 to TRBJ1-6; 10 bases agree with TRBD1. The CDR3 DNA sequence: TGTGCCAGCAGTTTCCGCCCCCACAGACAGGGGGCAATTTCACCCCTCCACTTT. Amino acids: CASSFRPHRQGAISPLHF.